The TCR beta chain under discussion was sequenced for a study of blood T cell repertoires in COVID-19. Generated by immunoSEQ multiplex PCR, the TCRdb table keeps only in-frame clones and is missing some. The sample lists 64,000 or so clones, approximately 78% seen once, with roughly 12% in the top ten. The germline V gene encodes CDR1 SGHDN and CDR2 FVKESK. This CDR3 has 16 residues. V was trimmed by 4 bases and J by 9 bases, leaving 22 bases between them. The sequenced sample was peripheral blood. This clonotype was obtained from a human donor in a cohort sampled during active COVID-19. This chain connects TRBV14 to TRBJ2-1; D possibly corresponds to TRBD2 (7 bases). The CDR3 DNA is TGTGCCAGCAGCCCCGCGGGGGCCCAGGGAACCCTTGAGCAGTTCTTC. It translates to CASSPAGAQGTLEQFF.